This T cell receptor (beta chain) was recovered during a study of blood T cell repertoires in COVID-19. Study-wide background: T cells, B-cell-depleted T cells, or PBMCs supplied cDNA or gDNA.

CDR1 and CDR2 from the germline V gene are MNHEY and SVGAGI. The CDR3 runs 14 residues. The ends were cut back, 6 bases at V and 8 bases at J, with 19 bases in the middle. In the authors' methods: Reference gene primer amplification gave estimated nucleated cell counts. Profiling relied on immunoSEQ multiplex PCR, and the TCRdb table lists in-frame clones only, not all of them. V and J calls and clone size are those listed in that table; D and trimming were worked out from the DNA. The repertoire holds about 150,000 clones, under 85% seen once, with roughly 3.5% in the top ten. Sample: peripheral blood. The TCR sequence derives from a woman older than 75 with acute or convalescent COVID-19. The chain carries TRBV6-5 and TRBJ1-2; D is undetermined. The CDR3 reads CASRQQFRESGYTF. The DNA for the CDR3 is TGTGCCAGCAGGCAACAATTTCGGGAGAGCGGCTACACCTTC.